These 32 T cell receptor beta chains share one sample of origin, sequenced in a study of T cells in Graves' hyperthyroidism and ophthalmopathy. The CDR3 regions of TCR beta were amplified from RNA transcripts. The HTBI set primed first-round TCR CDR3 RT-PCR. One entry per CDR3 protein, called by TCRdb with MiXCR from the multiplex PCR reads. The sample shows hundreds of thousands of distinct CDR3 sequences, approximately 14% of them seen only once. Sequencing used blood. The receptors come from a woman in her forties with Graves' ophthalmopathy.

V usage is TRBV4-2 and J usage is TRBJ1-2; unclear D gene. This CDR3 spans 14 amino acids. The germline V gene encodes CDR1 LGHNA and CDR2 YNFKEQ. The ends were cut back, 0 bases at V and 2 bases at J, with 7 bases in the middle. The CDR3 coding sequence is TGTGCCAGCAGCCAAGACACGGCAAACTATGGCTACACCTTC. Translating gives CASSQDTANYGYTF.

The rearrangement links TRBV7-2 to TRBJ2-7; 10 bases line up with TRBD1. Germline loops: CDR1 SGHTA, CDR2 FQGNSA. The trim removed 2 bases at V and 6 bases at J, leaving 7 bases unmatched. This CDR3 has 15 amino acids. CDR3 amino acids: CASSLSGTGDREQYF. CDR3 in DNA: TGTGCCAGCAGCTTATCCGGGACAGGGGATCGCGAGCAGTACTTC.

This clonotype was detected only a few times. V usage is TRBV19 and J usage is TRBJ2-1, with 13 bases identical to TRBD2. V trimming: 6 bases; J trimming: 8 bases; junction bases outside the gene matches: 4. This CDR3 is 14 amino acids long. Germline CDR1 reads LNHDA; CDR2 reads SQIVND (reference sequence). The CDR3 protein is CASRRTSGGDEQFF. CDR3 nucleotide sequence: TGTGCCAGTAGGCGGACTAGCGGGGGAGATGAGCAGTTCTTC.

Points on this clonotype: This sequence may be a read error, since a much larger clone differs from it by one base. J is TRBJ1-6 and V is TRBV12-3 or TRBV12-4, with D perhaps matching TRBD1 (6 bases). Trimming took 6 bases from V and 6 from J, leaving 12 bases between them. The CDR3 totals 14 residues. DNA of the CDR3: TGTGCCAGCAGAGCCGACAGGACTAATTCACCCCTCCACTTT. Residues: CASRADRTNSPLHF.

There are a few counts of this clonotype. The rearrangement links TRBV7-9 to TRBJ2-3, with no clear D. The V and J ends lost 3 bases and 4 bases respectively, with 8 bases between them. Germline V CDR1 and CDR2: SEHNR, FQNEAQ (reference sequence). The length of the CDR3 is 13 residues. The CDR3 is CASSLGYADTQYF. In nucleotides, the CDR3 is TGTGCCAGCAGCTTGGGGTATGCAGATACGCAGTATTTT.

As regards this clonotype: Since a much larger clone is just one base distant, this may be a read error. The chain couples TRBV28 to TRBJ1-1; tentative D call: TRBD1 (5 bases). There are 14 residues in the CDR3. Germline V CDR1 and CDR2: MDHEN, SYDVKM. The CDR3 here is CAGSFRAKATEAFF. The CDR3 DNA reads as TGTGCCGGCAGTTTCAGGGCAAAGGCCACTGAAGCTTTCTTT.

This clonotype was recorded a few times. This chain links TRBV2 with TRBJ2-2; D is ambiguous. V lost 3 bases and J 6 bases, leaving 8 bases between the germline ends. The CDR3 spans 13 residues. Germline CDR1 is SNHLY and CDR2 is FYNNEI. CDR3 protein: CASSDEGSGELFF. For the CDR3, the DNA is TGTGCCAGCAGTGATGAAGGTTCCGGGGAGCTGTTTTTT.

This clonotype has a count of ten or more. J is TRBJ2-7 and V is TRBV28; 12 bases map to TRBD1. This CDR3 spans 16 amino acids. Germline CDR1 and CDR2: MDHEN and SYDVKM. The trim removed 3 bases at V and 7 bases at J, leaving 10 bases unmatched. CDR3 DNA sequence: TGTGCCAGCAGTTTCCAGGGACAGGGGGCCTTTCGGGAGCAGTACTTC. Amino acids: CASSFQGQGAFREQYF.

This clonotype has only a few counts. The rearrangement links TRBV24-1 to TRBJ2-2, with a weak D call TRBD1 (7 bases). CDR1 is KGHDR, CDR2 SFDVKD, per germline. The ends were cut back, 0 bases at V and 5 bases at J, with 15 bases in the middle. The CDR3 totals 17 residues. The CDR3 reads CATSDLWFSGGTGELFF. The CDR3 DNA sequence: TGTGCCACCAGTGATTTGTGGTTTTCAGGGGGGACCGGGGAGCTGTTTTTT.

The rearrangement joins TRBV7-2 to TRBJ2-7; D uncertain. V shed 5 bases and J shed 0 bases, with 14 bases lying between them. The CDR3 runs 15 residues. CDR1 is SGHTA and CDR2 is FQGNSA in the germline V gene. The DNA for the CDR3 is TGTGCCAGCAGCCCCTCCCTGGCAGTCTCCTACGAGCAGTACTTC. This translates into CASSPSLAVSYEQYF. Using reference TRBV7-2 and TRBJ2-7 for the parts outside the CDR3, the full variable domain is GAGVSQSPSNKVTEKGKDVELRCDPISGHTALYWYRQSLGQGLEFLIYFQGNSAPDKSGLPSDRFSAERTGGSVSTLTIQRTQQEDSAVYLCASSPSLAVSYEQYFGPGTRLTVT.

This clonotype appeared a few times. Given a much more abundant clone one base away, this may be a read error. The CDR3 loop is CASSGNQRYYGYTF. The CDR3 DNA is TGTGCCAGCAGCGGGAACCAGAGATACTATGGCTACACCTTC. This chain connects TRBV27 to TRBJ1-2; the D is unclear. CDR1 is MNHEY, CDR2 SMNVEV, per germline (reference sequence). CDR3 length: 14 residues. Trimming took 6 bases from V and 3 from J, leaving 14 bases between them.

This clonotype showed up just a few times. The genes are TRBV19 and TRBJ1-4; D possibly corresponds to TRBD1 (5 bases). Germline CDR1 reads LNHDA; CDR2 reads SQIVND (reference sequence). Trimming shortened V by 8 bases and J by 0 bases, and 7 bases separated the two germline ends. The CDR3 runs 13 residues. The CDR3 DNA reads as TGTGCCAGTCGGACAACAACTAATGAAAAACTGTTTTTT. Protein sequence: CASRTTTNEKLFF. The full variable domain, its missing parts supplied by reference TRBV19 and TRBJ1-4, is DGGITQSPKYLFRKEGQNVTLSCEQNLNHDAMYWYRQDPGQGLRLIYYSQIVNDFQKGDIAEGYSVSREKKESFPLTVTSAQKNPTAFYLCASRTTTNEKLFFGSGTQLSVL.

The chain's CDR3 is CAWRESPGTTFF. For the CDR3, the DNA is TGTGCCTGGAGGGAGTCCCCGGGGACGACTTTCTTT. This chain joins TRBV30 and TRBJ1-1, with a tentative D call TRBD1 (5 bases). This CDR3 region has 12 residues. Trimming shortened V by 3 bases and J by 12 bases, and 17 bases separated the two germline ends. The germline CDR1 and CDR2 sequences are GTSNPN and SVGIG (reference sequence). The full variable domain, rest sourced from reference TRBV30 and TRBJ1-1, is SQTIHQWPATLVQPVGSPLSLECTVEGTSNPNLYWYRQAAGRGLQLLFYSVGIGQISSEVPQNLSASRPQDRQFILSSKKLLLSDSGFYLCAWRESPGTTFFGQGTRLTVV.

This clonotype has more than one count but fewer than ten. V is TRBV4-2 and J is TRBJ2-4; D ambiguous. V lost 0 bases and J 2 bases, leaving 14 bases between the germline ends. CDR1 and CDR2 (germline): LGHNA, YNFKEQ. There are 17 residues in the CDR3. The CDR3: CASSQEGGGSTKNIQYF. Written as DNA, the CDR3 is TGTGCCAGCAGCCAAGAGGGCGGCGGCAGCACCAAAAACATTCAGTACTTC.

This clonotype was observed a few times. A much larger clone lies a single base off, so this may be a read error. The chain is built from TRBV6-1 and TRBJ1-2; TRBD1 might be the D (6 bases). The CDR3 length is 14 residues. The germline V gene encodes CDR1 MNHNS and CDR2 SASEGT. Trimming shortened V by 7 bases and J by 7 bases, and 19 bases separated the two germline ends. CDR3 in amino acids: CASNAGEGPPGYTF. CDR3 bases: TGTGCCAGCAACGCAGGGGAGGGCCCTCCTGGCTACACCTTC.

This clonotype was found many times. The chain employs TRBV20-1 and TRBJ2-7, with a possible D match to TRBD2 (6 bases). The V end lost 5 bases, the J end lost 1 base, and 12 bases lay between the germline ends. The CDR3 loop spans 13 amino acids. Germline values: CDR1 DFQATT, CDR2 SNEGSKA (reference sequence). The CDR3 nucleotides read TGCAGTGCTCGTAGCGGAGCTTCCTACGAGCAGTACTTC. This sequence encodes CSARSGASYEQYF.

The chain links TRBV11-3 to TRBJ2-2; TRBD1 is a possible D gene (6 bases). The CDR3 extends over 17 amino acids. The germline V gene encodes CDR1 SGHNT and CDR2 YENEEA. Trimming stripped 4 bases from V and 3 bases from J, with 18 bases between. The CDR3 is CASSSANRAVYTGELFF. The CDR3 coding sequence is TGTGCCAGCAGCTCAGCAAACAGGGCCGTTTACACCGGGGAGCTGTTTTTT.

This clonotype was seen ten or more times. The CDR3 is CASSSDRRAYNSPLHF. CDR3 nucleotides: TGTGCCAGCAGTTCCGACAGGCGGGCCTATAATTCACCCCTCCACTTT. The V gene is TRBV11-2, the J gene TRBJ1-6, with D perhaps matching TRBD1 (6 bases). Looked up from germline, CDR1 is SGHAT and CDR2 is FQNNGV. The V end was cut by 6 bases, the J end by 2 bases, with 14 bases between. This CDR3 spans 16 amino acids.

There are many counts of this clonotype. The rearrangement links TRBV9 to TRBJ2-5; D may be TRBD1 (6 bases). Trimming stripped 4 bases from V and 1 base from J, with 14 bases between. CDR1 and CDR2 (germline): SGDLS, YYNGEE. The CDR3 spans 15 residues. In DNA form, the CDR3 reads TGTGCCAGCAGCTCGACTGGACAGTCCCAAGAGACCCAGTACTTC. Residues: CASSSTGQSQETQYF.

This clonotype has only a few counts. The chain uses TRBV28 and TRBJ2-7, with unresolved D. V was trimmed by 1 base and J by 7 bases, leaving 14 bases between them. The CDR3 length is 14 residues. CDR1 and CDR2 (germline): MDHEN, SYDVKM. The CDR3 coding sequence is TGTGCCAGCAGTTTATCCCGGGCCCAAAAGGAGCAGTACTTC. Protein product: CASSLSRAQKEQYF.

The chain is built from TRBV5-1 and TRBJ2-3; 15 bases map to TRBD2. The CDR3 totals 18 residues. From germline, CDR1 is SGHRS and CDR2 YFSETQ. V lost 3 bases, J lost 0 bases, and 5 bases stayed unmatched. The CDR3 nucleotides are TGCGCCAGCAGCTGGGGACTAGCGGGAGGAGCTAGCACAGATACGCAGTATTTT. Translated, it gives CASSWGLAGGASTDTQYF. The variable domain in full, completed from reference TRBV5-1 and TRBJ2-3, reads KAGVTQTPRYLIKTRGQQVTLSCSPISGHRSVSWYQQTPGQGLQFLFEYFSETQRNKGNFPGRFSGRQFSNSRSEMNVSTLELGDSALYLCASSWGLAGGASTDTQYFGPGTRLTVL.

This clonotype was picked up a small number of times. This chain connects TRBV3-1 to TRBJ1-6; unclear D gene. In germline, CDR1 is LGHDT, CDR2 YNNKEL (reference sequence). The CDR3 runs 16 residues. V gave up 0 bases and J gave up 0 bases, with 6 bases separating them. The DNA for the CDR3 is TGTGCCAGCAGCCAAGAGGGTAGCTCCTATAATTCACCCCTCCACTTT. It translates to CASSQEGSSYNSPLHF.

In its sample, this clonotype was seen a few times. The chain has TRBV5-6 and TRBJ1-4; D gene ambiguous. Germline V gene sequence: CDR1 SGHDT, CDR2 YYEEEE. Trimming removed 0 bases from V and 6 bases from J, with 9 bases in between. This CDR3 has 14 amino acids. DNA of the CDR3: TGTGCCAGCAGCTTGGGCGGTTCGGATGAAAAACTGTTTTTT. It yields the protein CASSLGGSDEKLFF.

This clonotype has a count of ten or more. The rearrangement links TRBV11-2 to TRBJ1-6, with D unresolved. V dropped 3 bases and J dropped 6 bases, with 6 bases sitting between them. This CDR3 contains 13 residues. The germline gives CDR1 SGHAT, CDR2 FQNNGV. This CDR3 is CASSLASNSPLHF. In DNA, the CDR3 is TGTGCCAGCAGCTTGGCCAGTAATTCACCCCTCCACTTT.

In this sample, this clonotype turned up many times. CDR3 region: CASSLLGGTEAFF. The DNA of the CDR3 is TGTGCCAGCAGTTTGTTGGGAGGGACTGAAGCTTTCTTT. The rearrangement joins TRBV28 to TRBJ1-1; D call uncertain. The CDR3 extends over 13 amino acids. The germline V gene encodes CDR1 MDHEN and CDR2 SYDVKM. Trimming took off 3 bases at V and 5 bases at J, with 10 bases between the two ends.

The table lists this clonotype with many counts. The chain recombines TRBV2 with TRBJ2-1, with 8 bases identical to TRBD2. The CDR3 extends over 14 amino acids. V shed 7 bases, J shed 4 bases, and the junction held 6 bases outside the gene matches. CDR1 and CDR2 (germline): SNHLY, FYNNEI. CDR3 nucleotides: TGTGCCAGCACTACTAGCGGCAAATACAATGAGCAGTTCTTC. It is translated as CASTTSGKYNEQFF.

In this sample, this clonotype turned up a few times. This chain uses TRBV19 with TRBJ1-1; D ambiguous. The CDR3 is made up of 15 amino acids. Germline CDR1 LNHDA, CDR2 SQIVND (reference sequence). V dropped 4 bases and J dropped 0 bases, with 12 bases sitting between them. In nucleotides, the CDR3 is TGTGCCAGTAGTAGAACCGGGTTACTGAACACTGAAGCTTTCTTT. Its protein is CASSRTGLLNTEAFF.

This clonotype was picked up many times. The chain recombines TRBV24-1 with TRBJ2-1; D is possibly TRBD1 (7 bases). Looked up from germline, CDR1 is KGHDR and CDR2 is SFDVKD. V was cut by 3 bases and J by 4 bases, with 12 bases left in between. This CDR3 is built from 15 residues. In DNA, the CDR3 is TGTGCCACCAGTGATGCCAGGGGGGCTTACAATGAGCAGTTCTTC. This codes for CATSDARGAYNEQFF.

This clonotype was recorded a few times. V usage is TRBV4-2 and J usage is TRBJ1-1; D may be TRBD1 (6 bases). Germline assignment: CDR1 LGHNA and CDR2 YNFKEQ. The V end was cut by 0 bases, the J end by 11 bases, with 22 bases between. This CDR3 has 16 residues. CDR3 bases: TGTGCCAGCAGCCAAGATTCGGGTAGAGGTACAGGGAACGCTTTCTTT. Protein sequence: CASSQDSGRGTGNAFF.

In this sample, this clonotype turned up a few times. The chain carries TRBV10-1 and TRBJ2-3, with D perhaps matching TRBD1 (5 bases). V lost 3 bases, J lost 4 bases, and 11 bases lay in between. The CDR3 spans 14 residues. Germline lookup yields CDR1 WNHNN and CDR2 SYGVQD (reference sequence). CDR3 amino acids: CASSEVDIADTQYF. For the CDR3, the DNA is TGCGCCAGCAGTGAAGTGGACATCGCAGATACGCAGTATTTT.

This clonotype has at least ten counts. The chain has TRBV19 and TRBJ1-2; no firm D call. The CDR3 is 11 amino acids. Germline lookup yields CDR1 LNHDA and CDR2 SQIVND (reference sequence). Between the trimmed V and J ends, which lost 9 bases and 2 bases, there was a span of 7 bases. This CDR3 reads CASGSNYGYTF. The CDR3 DNA sequence: TGTGCCAGCGGATCGAACTATGGCTACACCTTC.

The table lists this clonotype with many counts. J is TRBJ1-1 and V is TRBV29-1; maybe TRBD1 (6 bases). This CDR3 is 13 amino acids long. In germline, CDR1 is SQVTM, CDR2 ANQGSEA. Trimming cost V 6 bases and J 5 bases, with 16 bases left between them. Written as DNA, the CDR3 is TGCAGCGTAGAACAGGGTGGTAGAACTGAAGCTTTCTTT. Its translation: CSVEQGGRTEAFF.